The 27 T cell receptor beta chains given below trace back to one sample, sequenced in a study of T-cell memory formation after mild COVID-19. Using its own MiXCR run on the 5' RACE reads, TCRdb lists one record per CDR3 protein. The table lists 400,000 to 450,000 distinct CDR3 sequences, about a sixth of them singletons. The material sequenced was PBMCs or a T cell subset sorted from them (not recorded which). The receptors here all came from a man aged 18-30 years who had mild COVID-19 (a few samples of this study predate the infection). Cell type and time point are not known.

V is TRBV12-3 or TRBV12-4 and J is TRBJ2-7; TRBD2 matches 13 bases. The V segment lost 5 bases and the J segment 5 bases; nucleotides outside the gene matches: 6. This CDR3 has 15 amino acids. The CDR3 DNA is TGTGCCAGCAGTCCGGGACTAGCGGGGTCCCACGAGCAGTACTTC. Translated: CASSPGLAGSHEQYF.

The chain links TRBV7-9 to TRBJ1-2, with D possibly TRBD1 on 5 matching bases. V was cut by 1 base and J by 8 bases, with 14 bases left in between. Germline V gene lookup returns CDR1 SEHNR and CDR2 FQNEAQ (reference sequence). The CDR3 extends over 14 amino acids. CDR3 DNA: TGTGCCAGCAGCTTAGGGACATCTCCCGGCGGCTACACCTTC. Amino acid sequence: CASSLGTSPGGYTF. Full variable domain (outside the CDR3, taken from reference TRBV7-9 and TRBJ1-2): DTGVSQNPRHKITKRGQNVTFRCDPISEHNRLYWYRQTLGQGPEFLTYFQNEAQLEKSRLLSDRFSAERPKGSFSTLEIQRTEQGDSAMYLCASSLGTSPGGYTFGSGTRLTVV.

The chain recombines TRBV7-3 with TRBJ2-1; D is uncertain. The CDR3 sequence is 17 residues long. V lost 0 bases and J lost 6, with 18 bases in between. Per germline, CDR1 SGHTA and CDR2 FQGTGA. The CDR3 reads CASSLTSGPADGNEQFF. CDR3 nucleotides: TGTGCCAGCAGCTTAACGTCGGGCCCGGCAGATGGCAATGAGCAGTTCTTC.

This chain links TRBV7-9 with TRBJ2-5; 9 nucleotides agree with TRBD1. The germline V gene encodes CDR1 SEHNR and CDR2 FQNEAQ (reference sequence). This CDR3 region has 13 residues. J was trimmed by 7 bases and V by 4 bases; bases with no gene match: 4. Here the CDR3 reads CASSSTGGGTQYF. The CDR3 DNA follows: TGTGCCAGCAGCTCTACAGGGGGCGGGACCCAGTACTTC.

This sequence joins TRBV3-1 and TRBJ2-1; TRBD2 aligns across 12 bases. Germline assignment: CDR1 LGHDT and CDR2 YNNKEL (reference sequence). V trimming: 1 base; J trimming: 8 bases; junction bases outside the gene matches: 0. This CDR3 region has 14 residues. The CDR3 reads CASSQGLAGDEQFF. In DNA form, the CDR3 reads TGTGCCAGCAGCCAAGGACTAGCGGGGGATGAGCAGTTCTTC.

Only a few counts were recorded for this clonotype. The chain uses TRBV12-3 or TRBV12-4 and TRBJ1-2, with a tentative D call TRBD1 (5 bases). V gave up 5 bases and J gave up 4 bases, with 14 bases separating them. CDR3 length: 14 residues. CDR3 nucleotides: TGTGCCAGCAGTCCCTCCGGGACTCTCTATGGCTACACCTTC. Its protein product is CASSPSGTLYGYTF.

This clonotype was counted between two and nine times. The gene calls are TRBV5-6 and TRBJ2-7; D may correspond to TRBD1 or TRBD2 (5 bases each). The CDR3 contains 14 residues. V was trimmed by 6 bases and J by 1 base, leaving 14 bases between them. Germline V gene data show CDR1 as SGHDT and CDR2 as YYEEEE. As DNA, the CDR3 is TGTGCCAGCACCCTCCGGGGCGGATCCTACGAGCAGTACTTC. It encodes CASTLRGGSYEQYF.

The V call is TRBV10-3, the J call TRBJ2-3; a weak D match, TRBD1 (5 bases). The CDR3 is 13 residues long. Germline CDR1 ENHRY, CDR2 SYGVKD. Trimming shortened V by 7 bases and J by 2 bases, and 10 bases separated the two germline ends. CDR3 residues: CAITPDTTDTQYF. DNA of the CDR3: TGTGCCATCACTCCGGACACCACAGATACGCAGTATTTT.

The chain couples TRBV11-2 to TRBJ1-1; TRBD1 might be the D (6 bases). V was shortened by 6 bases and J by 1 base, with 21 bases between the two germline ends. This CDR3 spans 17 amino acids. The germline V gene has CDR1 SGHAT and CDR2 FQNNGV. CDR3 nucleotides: TGTGCCAGCAGGTCTCGAAGGGGGGGGCTGAAGAACACTGAAGCTTTCTTT. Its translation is CASRSRRGGLKNTEAFF.

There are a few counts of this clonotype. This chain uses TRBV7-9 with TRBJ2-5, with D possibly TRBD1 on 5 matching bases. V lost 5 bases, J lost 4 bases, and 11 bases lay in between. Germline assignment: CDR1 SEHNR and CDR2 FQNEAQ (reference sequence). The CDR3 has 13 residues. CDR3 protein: CASSIRQGETQYF. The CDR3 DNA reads TGTGCCAGCAGCATCAGGCAGGGAGAGACCCAGTACTTC.

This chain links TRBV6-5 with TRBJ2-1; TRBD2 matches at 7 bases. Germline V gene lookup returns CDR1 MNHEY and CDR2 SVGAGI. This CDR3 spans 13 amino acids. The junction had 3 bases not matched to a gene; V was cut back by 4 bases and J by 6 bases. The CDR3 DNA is TGTGCCAGCAGTTCGGGCGGGAGCAATGAGCAGTTCTTC. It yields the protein CASSSGGSNEQFF.

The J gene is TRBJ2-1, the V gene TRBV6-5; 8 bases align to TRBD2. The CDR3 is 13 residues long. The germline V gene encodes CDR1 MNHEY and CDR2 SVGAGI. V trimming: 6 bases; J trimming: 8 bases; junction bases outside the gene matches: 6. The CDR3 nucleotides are TGTGCCAGCAGGAGCGGGGGCGGGTATGAGCAGTTCTTC. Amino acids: CASRSGGGYEQFF.

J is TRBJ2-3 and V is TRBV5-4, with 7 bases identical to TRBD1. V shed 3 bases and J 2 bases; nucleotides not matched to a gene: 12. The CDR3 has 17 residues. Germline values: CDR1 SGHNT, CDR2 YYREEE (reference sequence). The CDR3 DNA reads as TGTGCCAGCAGCTACGCCGGGACAGCGCTGCCCACAGATACGCAGTATTTT. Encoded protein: CASSYAGTALPTDTQYF. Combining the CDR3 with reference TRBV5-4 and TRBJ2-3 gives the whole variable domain ETGVTQSPTHLIKTRGQQVTLRCSSQSGHNTVSWYQQALGQGPQFIFQYYREEENGRGNFPPRFSGLQFPNYSSELNVNALELDDSALYLCASSYAGTALPTDTQYFGPGTRLTVL.

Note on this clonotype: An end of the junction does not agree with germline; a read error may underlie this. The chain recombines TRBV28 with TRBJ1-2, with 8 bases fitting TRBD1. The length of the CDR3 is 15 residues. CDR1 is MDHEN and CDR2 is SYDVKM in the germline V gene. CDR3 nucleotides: TGTGTCAGCAGGCCGGTCTGGGGACAGGCATATGGCTACACCTTC. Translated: CVSRPVWGQAYGYTF.

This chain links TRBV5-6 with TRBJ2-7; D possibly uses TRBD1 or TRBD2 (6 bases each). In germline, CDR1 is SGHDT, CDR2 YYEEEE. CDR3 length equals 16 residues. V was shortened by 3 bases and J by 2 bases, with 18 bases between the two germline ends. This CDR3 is CASSWGAGRPAYEQYV. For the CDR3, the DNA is TGTGCCAGCAGCTGGGGGGCCGGAAGGCCCGCCTACGAGCAGTACGTC.

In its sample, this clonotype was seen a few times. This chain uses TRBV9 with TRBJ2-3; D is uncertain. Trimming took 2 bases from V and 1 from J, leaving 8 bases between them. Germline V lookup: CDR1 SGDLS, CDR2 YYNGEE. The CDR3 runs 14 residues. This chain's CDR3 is CASSVDQGTDTQYF. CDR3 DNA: TGTGCCAGCAGCGTGGACCAGGGCACAGATACGCAGTATTTT. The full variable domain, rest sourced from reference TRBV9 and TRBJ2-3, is DSGVTQTPKHLITATGQRVTLRCSPRSGDLSVYWYQQSLDQGLQFLIQYYNGEERAKGNILERFSAQQFPDLHSELNLSSLELGDSALYFCASSVDQGTDTQYFGPGTRLTVL.

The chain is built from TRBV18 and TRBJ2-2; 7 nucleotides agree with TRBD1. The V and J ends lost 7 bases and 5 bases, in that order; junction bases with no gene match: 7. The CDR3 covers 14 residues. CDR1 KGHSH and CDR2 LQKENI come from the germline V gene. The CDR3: CASFRDSRTGELFF. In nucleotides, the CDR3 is TGTGCCAGCTTCCGGGACAGTAGGACCGGGGAGCTGTTTTTT. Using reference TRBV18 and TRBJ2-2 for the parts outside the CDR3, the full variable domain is NAGVMQNPRHLVRRRGQEARLRCSPMKGHSHVYWYRQLPEEGLKFMVYLQKENIIDESGMPKERFSAEFPKEGPSILRIQQVVRGDSAAYFCASFRDSRTGELFFGEGSRLTVL.

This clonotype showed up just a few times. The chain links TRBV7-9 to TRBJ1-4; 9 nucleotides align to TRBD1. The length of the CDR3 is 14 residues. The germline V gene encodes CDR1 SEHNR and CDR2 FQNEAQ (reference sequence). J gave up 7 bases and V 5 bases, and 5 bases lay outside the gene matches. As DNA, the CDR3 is TGTGCCAGCAGCACGGGACAGGGAGCTGAAAAACTGTTTTTT. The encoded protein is CASSTGQGAEKLFF.

CDR3 bases: TGCGCCAGCAGCCAAGATTTCAAGGAAGGGGCCTACGAGCAGTACTTC. Its translation: CASSQDFKEGAYEQYF. This chain links TRBV4-1 with TRBJ2-7, with D perhaps TRBD1 (5 bases). Per germline, CDR1 MGHRA and CDR2 YSYEKL. The CDR3 spans 16 residues. The V end lost 0 bases, the J end lost 2 bases, and 14 bases lay between the germline ends.

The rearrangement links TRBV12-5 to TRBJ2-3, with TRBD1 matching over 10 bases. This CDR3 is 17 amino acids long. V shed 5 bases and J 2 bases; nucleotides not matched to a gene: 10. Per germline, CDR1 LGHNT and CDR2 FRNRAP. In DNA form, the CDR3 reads TGTGCTAGTGGTGAAACCGGGACAGGGGCCTTCACAGATACGCAGTATTTT. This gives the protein CASGETGTGAFTDTQYF.

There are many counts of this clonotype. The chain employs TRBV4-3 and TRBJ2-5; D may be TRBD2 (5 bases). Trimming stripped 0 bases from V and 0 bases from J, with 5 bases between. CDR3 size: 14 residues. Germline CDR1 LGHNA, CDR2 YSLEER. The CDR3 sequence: CASSQEDYQETQYF. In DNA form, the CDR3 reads TGCGCCAGCAGCCAAGAGGACTACCAAGAGACCCAGTACTTC.

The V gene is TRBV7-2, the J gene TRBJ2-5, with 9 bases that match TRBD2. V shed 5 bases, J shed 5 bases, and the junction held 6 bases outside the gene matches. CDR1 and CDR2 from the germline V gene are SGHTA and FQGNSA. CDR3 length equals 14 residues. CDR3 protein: CASSTGLAYETQYF. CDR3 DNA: TGTGCCAGCAGCACCGGACTAGCGTATGAGACCCAGTACTTC.

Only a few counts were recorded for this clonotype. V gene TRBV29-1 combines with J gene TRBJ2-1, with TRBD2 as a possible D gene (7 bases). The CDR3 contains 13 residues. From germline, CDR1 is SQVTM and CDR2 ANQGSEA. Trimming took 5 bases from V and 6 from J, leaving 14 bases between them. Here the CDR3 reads CSVWGGAGNEQFF. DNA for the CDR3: TGCAGCGTTTGGGGGGGGGCAGGCAATGAGCAGTTCTTC.

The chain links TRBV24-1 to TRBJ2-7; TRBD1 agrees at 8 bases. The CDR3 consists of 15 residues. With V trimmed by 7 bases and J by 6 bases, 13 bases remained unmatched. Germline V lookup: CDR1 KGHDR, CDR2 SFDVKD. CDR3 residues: CATSRTGNPLGEQYV. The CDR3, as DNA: TGTGCCACCAGCAGGACAGGGAATCCGTTAGGCGAGCAGTACGTC.

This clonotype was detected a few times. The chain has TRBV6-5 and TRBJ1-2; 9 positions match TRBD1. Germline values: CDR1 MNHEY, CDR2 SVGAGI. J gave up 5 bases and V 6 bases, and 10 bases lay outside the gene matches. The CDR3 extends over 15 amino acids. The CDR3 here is CASRGGTGIRYGYTF. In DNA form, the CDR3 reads TGTGCCAGCAGAGGGGGGACAGGGATCAGATATGGCTACACCTTC.

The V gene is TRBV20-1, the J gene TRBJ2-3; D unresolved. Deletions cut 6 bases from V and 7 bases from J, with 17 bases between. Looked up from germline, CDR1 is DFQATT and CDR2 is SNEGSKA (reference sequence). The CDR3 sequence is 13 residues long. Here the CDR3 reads CSASENPRNTQYF. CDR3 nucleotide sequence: TGCAGTGCCAGTGAGAATCCAAGAAATACGCAGTATTTT.

CDR3 DNA: TGTGCCAGCAGCCAACCGACTGGCAATACGCAGTATTTT. This codes for CASSQPTGNTQYF. This sequence joins TRBV3-1 and TRBJ2-3; no definite D call. The germline gives CDR1 LGHDT, CDR2 YNNKEL (reference sequence). The V and J ends lost 2 bases and 7 bases respectively, with 10 bases between them. The CDR3 sequence is 13 residues long.